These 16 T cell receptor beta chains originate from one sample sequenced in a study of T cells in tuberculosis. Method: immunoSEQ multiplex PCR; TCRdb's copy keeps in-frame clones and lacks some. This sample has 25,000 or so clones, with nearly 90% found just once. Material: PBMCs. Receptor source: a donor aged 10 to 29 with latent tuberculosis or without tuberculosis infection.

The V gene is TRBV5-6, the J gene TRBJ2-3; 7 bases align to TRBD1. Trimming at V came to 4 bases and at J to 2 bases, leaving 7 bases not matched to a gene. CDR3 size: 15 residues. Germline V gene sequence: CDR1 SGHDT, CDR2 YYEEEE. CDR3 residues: CASSRGGQTTDTQYF. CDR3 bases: TGTGCCAGCAGCCGTGGGGGACAGACCACAGATACGCAGTATTTT.

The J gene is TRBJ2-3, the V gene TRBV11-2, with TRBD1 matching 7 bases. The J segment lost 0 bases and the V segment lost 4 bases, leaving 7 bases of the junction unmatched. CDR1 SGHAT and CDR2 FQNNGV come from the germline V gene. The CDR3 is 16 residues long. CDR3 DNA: TGTGCCAGCAGCTCTTCTTGGGGACAGAGCACAGATACGCAGTATTTT. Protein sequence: CASSSSWGQSTDTQYF.

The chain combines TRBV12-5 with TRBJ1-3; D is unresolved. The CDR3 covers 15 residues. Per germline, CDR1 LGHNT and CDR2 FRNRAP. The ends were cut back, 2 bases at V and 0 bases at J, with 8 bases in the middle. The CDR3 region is CASGLLASSGNTIYF. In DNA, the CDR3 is TGTGCTAGTGGTTTGCTCGCTAGCTCTGGAAACACCATATATTTT.

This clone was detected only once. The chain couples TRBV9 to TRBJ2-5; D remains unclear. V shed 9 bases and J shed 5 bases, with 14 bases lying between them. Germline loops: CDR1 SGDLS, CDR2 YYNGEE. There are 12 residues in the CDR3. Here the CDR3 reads CATRRSRETQYF. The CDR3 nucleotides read TGTGCCACCCGACGAAGCAGGGAGACCCAGTACTTC.

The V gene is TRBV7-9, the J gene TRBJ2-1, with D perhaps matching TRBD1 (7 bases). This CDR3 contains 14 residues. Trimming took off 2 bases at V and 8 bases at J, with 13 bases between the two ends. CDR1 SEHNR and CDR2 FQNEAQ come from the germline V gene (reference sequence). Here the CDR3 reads CASSLHQGEDEQFF. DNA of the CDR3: TGTGCCAGCAGCTTACATCAGGGGGAGGATGAGCAGTTCTTC.

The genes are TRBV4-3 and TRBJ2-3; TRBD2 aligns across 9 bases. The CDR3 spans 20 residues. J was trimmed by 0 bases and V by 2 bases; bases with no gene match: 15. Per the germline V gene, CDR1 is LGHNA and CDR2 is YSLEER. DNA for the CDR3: TGCGCCAGCAGCCAATTGGGCGAGCGGGGGGTACCTACTAGCACAGATACGCAGTATTTT. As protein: CASSQLGERGVPTSTDTQYF.

CDR3 sequence (DNA): TGTGCCAGCAGTTTATCCCAGCGGGGGGTCAATGAGCAGTTCTTC. This gives the protein CASSLSQRGVNEQFF. The chain combines TRBV27 with TRBJ2-1; 9 bases agree with TRBD2. J gave up 6 bases and V 0 bases, and 3 bases lay outside the gene matches. CDR3 length: 15 residues. Germline lookup yields CDR1 MNHEY and CDR2 SMNVEV (reference sequence).

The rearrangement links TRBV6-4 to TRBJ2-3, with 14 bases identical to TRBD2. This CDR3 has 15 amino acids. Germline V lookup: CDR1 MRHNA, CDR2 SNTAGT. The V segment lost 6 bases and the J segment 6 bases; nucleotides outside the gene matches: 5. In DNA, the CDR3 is TGTGCCAGCAGCCTGACTAGCGGGGGGGCGGATACGCAGTATTTT. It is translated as CASSLTSGGADTQYF.

CDR3 sequence (DNA): TGCGCCAGCAGCGTGACAGGGGTGGGACAAGAGACCCAGTACTTC. Encoded protein: CASSVTGVGQETQYF. The genes are TRBV5-1 and TRBJ2-5, with 8 nucleotides matching TRBD1. The CDR3 totals 15 residues. V dropped 4 bases and J dropped 2; count of bases not matched to a gene: 7. In germline, CDR1 is SGHRS, CDR2 YFSETQ.

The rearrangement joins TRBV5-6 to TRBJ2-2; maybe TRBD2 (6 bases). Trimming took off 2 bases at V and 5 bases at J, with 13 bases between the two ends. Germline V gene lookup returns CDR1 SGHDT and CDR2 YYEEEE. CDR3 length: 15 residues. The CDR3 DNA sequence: TGTGCCAGCAGCTTCGTAAGACGGGGGACCGGGGAGCTGTTTTTT. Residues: CASSFVRRGTGELFF.

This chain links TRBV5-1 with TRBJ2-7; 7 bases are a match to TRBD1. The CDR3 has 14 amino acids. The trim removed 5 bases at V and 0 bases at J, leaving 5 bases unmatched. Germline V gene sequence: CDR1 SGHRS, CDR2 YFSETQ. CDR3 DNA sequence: TGCGCCAGCAGTACCGGGACAGCCTCCTACGAGCAGTACTTC. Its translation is CASSTGTASYEQYF.

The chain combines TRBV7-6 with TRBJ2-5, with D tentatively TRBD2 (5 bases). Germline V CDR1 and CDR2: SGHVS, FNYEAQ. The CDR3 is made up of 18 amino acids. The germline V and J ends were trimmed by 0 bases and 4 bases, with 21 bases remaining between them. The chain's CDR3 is CASSLALKGSLSGETQYF. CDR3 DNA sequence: TGTGCCAGCAGCTTAGCGCTCAAAGGCAGTCTCAGCGGAGAGACCCAGTACTTC.

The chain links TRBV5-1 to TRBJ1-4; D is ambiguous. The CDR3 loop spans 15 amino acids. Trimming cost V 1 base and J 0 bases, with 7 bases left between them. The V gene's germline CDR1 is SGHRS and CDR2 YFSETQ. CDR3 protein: CASSLTGATNEKLFF. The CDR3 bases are TGCGCCAGCAGCTTGACCGGGGCAACTAATGAAAAACTGTTTTTT. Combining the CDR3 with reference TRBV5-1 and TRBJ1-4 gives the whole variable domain KAGVTQTPRYLIKTRGQQVTLSCSPISGHRSVSWYQQTPGQGLQFLFEYFSETQRNKGNFPGRFSGRQFSNSRSEMNVSTLELGDSALYLCASSLTGATNEKLFFGSGTQLSVL.

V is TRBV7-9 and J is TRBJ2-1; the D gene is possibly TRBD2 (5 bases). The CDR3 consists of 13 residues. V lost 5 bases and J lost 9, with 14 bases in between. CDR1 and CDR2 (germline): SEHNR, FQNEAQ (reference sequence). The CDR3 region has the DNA TGTGCCAGCAGCCCGGCCGGCCGGGGTGAGCAGTTCTTC. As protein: CASSPAGRGEQFF.

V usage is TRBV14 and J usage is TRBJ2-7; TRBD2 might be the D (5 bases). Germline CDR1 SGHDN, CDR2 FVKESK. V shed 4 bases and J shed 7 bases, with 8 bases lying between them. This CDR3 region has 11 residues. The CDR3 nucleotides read TGTGCCAGCAGCCCGGGAACTGAGCAGTACTTC. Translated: CASSPGTEQYF.

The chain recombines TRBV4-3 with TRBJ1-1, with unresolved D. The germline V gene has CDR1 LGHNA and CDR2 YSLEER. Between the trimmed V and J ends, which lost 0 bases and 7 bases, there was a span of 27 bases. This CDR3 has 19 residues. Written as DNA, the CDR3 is TGCGCCAGCAGCCAAGATCATTTGTTTTCCTCGCCTGGCGGCTTTGAAGCTTTCTTT. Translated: CASSQDHLFSSPGGFEAFF.